Here is one T cell receptor (beta chain) with its context. This entry is derived from a study of blood T cell repertoires in COVID-19. Germline values: CDR1 SGHNT, CDR2 YENEEA. V dropped 5 bases and J dropped 5; count of bases not matched to a gene: 15. The CDR3 has 17 residues. Profiled with immunoSEQ multiplex PCR; TCRdb holds only in-frame clones, not every one. The sample includes 120,000 or so clones, over 70% of them seen just once. This receptor was taken from a man older than 75 with active or convalescent COVID-19. The chain has TRBV11-3 and TRBJ2-3, with 8 positions matching TRBD2. Sequenced sample: peripheral blood. CDR3 coding DNA: TGTGCCAGCAGCGAAGGGGTAGCGGGGAAGCGGGAAGATACGCAGTATTTT. Encoded protein: CASSEGVAGKREDTQYF.